One and the same sample provided the 12 T cell receptor beta chains below, sequenced in a study of cytomegalovirus exposure and HLA in healthy donors. Primers included in the PCR were 60 Vbeta and 13 Jbeta primers. Only in-frame clones appear in the TCRdb table, and some are missing; sequencing was by immunoSEQ multiplex PCR. The sample lists roughly 120,000 clones; 70% to 85% were seen once. The sample comprised PBMCs. The receptors originated from a man aged 50 to 60 in good health and CMV-seropositive.

The gene calls are TRBV28 and TRBJ2-2; D is uncertain. Per the germline V gene, CDR1 is MDHEN and CDR2 is SYDVKM. Trimming took 4 bases from V and 1 from J, leaving 10 bases between them. CDR3 length: 15 amino acids. CDR3 in DNA: TGTGCCAGCAGTTCCGTTCCGGGGAACACCGGGGAGCTGTTTTTT. This gives the protein CASSSVPGNTGELFF.

V gene TRBV5-1 combines with J gene TRBJ2-7, with a possible D match to TRBD2 (6 bases). The CDR3 spans 14 residues. Trimming took 0 bases from V and 5 from J, leaving 12 bases between them. Germline V lookup: CDR1 SGHRS, CDR2 YFSETQ. The CDR3 nucleotides read TGCGCCAGCAGCTTGGGGTCACGGAGGGACGAGCAGTACTTC. It translates to CASSLGSRRDEQYF.

This rearrangement joins TRBV5-4 to TRBJ1-1; 8 bases map to TRBD1. Trimming removed 0 bases from V and 6 bases from J; junction bases left unmatched: 7. In germline, CDR1 is SGHNT, CDR2 YYREEE (reference sequence). The CDR3 runs to 15 residues. The DNA of the CDR3 is TGTGCCAGCAGCTTGGCCCCACAGGGGGTCGCTGAAGCTTTCTTT. This translates into CASSLAPQGVAEAFF.

V and J are TRBV7-9 and TRBJ1-4; D may be TRBD1 (5 bases). Germline V CDR1 and CDR2: SEHNR, FQNEAQ (reference sequence). V shed 0 bases and J shed 2 bases, with 10 bases lying between them. The CDR3 totals 16 residues. This CDR3 is CASSLAPGRTNEKLFF. CDR3 in DNA: TGTGCCAGCAGCTTAGCGCCAGGGAGGACTAATGAAAAACTGTTTTTT.

This chain links TRBV7-2 with TRBJ2-1; a possible D gene is TRBD2 (5 bases). The CDR3 extends over 15 amino acids. Germline CDR1 is SGHTA and CDR2 is FQGNSA. The V gene lost 4 bases and the J gene lost 6 bases, with 16 bases spanning the gap. CDR3 sequence: CASSSTGDGFNEQFF. DNA for the CDR3: TGTGCCAGCAGCTCGACCGGGGATGGATTCAATGAGCAGTTCTTC.

In its sample, this clone was seen a few times. This chain joins TRBV4-1 and TRBJ2-7; possible D gene TRBD2, 6 bases. The CDR3 totals 13 residues. CDR1 and CDR2 (germline): MGHRA, YSYEKL. CDR3 nucleotides: TGCGCCAGCAGCCAAGAATCGGGACTGGGTTGGATCGTC. Its protein product is CASSQESGLGWIV.

Worth noting for this clone: Other DNA sequences in this specimen translate into the identical CDR3. The chain joins TRBV6-1 to TRBJ2-3; TRBD2 is a possible D gene (6 bases). This CDR3 comprises 14 residues. CDR1 MNHNS and CDR2 SASEGT come from the germline V gene. V shed 3 bases and J shed 3 bases, with 10 bases lying between them. The CDR3 spells CASSEGGGTDTQYF. CDR3 coding DNA: TGTGCCAGCAGTGAGGGGGGTGGTACAGATACGCAGTATTTT.

J is TRBJ1-1 and V is TRBV5-1; TRBD1 aligns across 7 bases. V gave up 4 bases and J gave up 5 bases; unmatched junction bases: 5. Germline CDR1 reads SGHRS; CDR2 reads YFSETQ. This CDR3 has 13 amino acids. CDR3 in amino acids: CASSPQTGTEAFF. The CDR3 DNA reads TGCGCCAGCAGCCCTCAGACAGGGACTGAAGCTTTCTTT.

The chain recombines TRBV23-1 with TRBJ1-5; the D gene is possibly TRBD1 (6 bases). TRBV23-1 is filed as an ORF, its function uncertain. The CDR3 has 16 residues. V lost 0 bases and J lost 5, with 14 bases in between. CDR3 sequence reads: CASSQSGGYRDQPQHF. The CDR3 DNA reads as TGCGCCAGCAGTCAATCGGGAGGGTACAGGGATCAGCCCCAGCATTTT.

The rearrangement uses TRBV6-1 and TRBJ1-5, with D perhaps matching TRBD1 (5 bases). Trimming took 6 bases from V and 1 from J, leaving 13 bases between them. This CDR3 contains 15 residues. Germline-derived CDR1 and CDR2 are MNHNS and SASEGT. The CDR3 protein is CASSTQVMSNQPQHF. CDR3 in DNA: TGTGCCAGCAGCACACAGGTTATGAGCAATCAGCCCCAGCATTTT.

The sample holds a few counts of this clone. This chain joins TRBV19 and TRBJ1-1; no reliable D call. The CDR3 covers 14 residues. CDR1 LNHDA and CDR2 SQIVND come from the germline V gene (reference sequence). Trimming removed 2 bases at V and 0 bases at J, with 7 bases between. For the CDR3, the DNA is TGTGCCAGTAGTATATCACATCTGAACACTGAAGCTTTCTTT. Its protein is CASSISHLNTEAFF.

The genes are TRBV5-4 and TRBJ2-2; D ambiguous. Per the germline V gene, CDR1 is SGHNT and CDR2 is YYREEE (reference sequence). V was pared by 2 bases and J by 5 bases, with 10 bases between. CDR3 length: 14 amino acids. The CDR3 DNA reads TGTGCCAGCAGCTTCTATAGAGAGACCGGGGAGCTGTTTTTT. Protein product: CASSFYRETGELFF.